These 14 T cell receptor beta chains came from one sample sequenced in a study of cytomegalovirus exposure and HLA in healthy donors. The PCR made use of 60 Vbeta and 13 Jbeta primers. Here immunoSEQ multiplex PCR was the method, and the copy in TCRdb shows in-frame clones only, minus some. Of about 140,000 clones listed, around 80% are singletons. Sequencing was done on a sample of PBMCs. Every receptor here comes from a woman aged 40-49 years in good health and CMV-seropositive.

The J gene is TRBJ2-7, the V gene TRBV7-2, with TRBD1 matching over 9 bases. V lost 5 bases and J lost 7; bases outside the gene matches: 9. The CDR3 sequence is 14 residues long. The germline V gene has CDR1 SGHTA and CDR2 FQGNSA. The CDR3 DNA is TGTGCCAGCAGCAAACAGGGGGCATCTGGGGAGCAGTACTTC. It encodes CASSKQGASGEQYF.

The chain recombines TRBV2 with TRBJ2-3; TRBD1 is a possible D gene (6 bases). The CDR3 consists of 12 residues. The germline CDR1 and CDR2 sequences are SNHLY and FYNNEI. V lost 11 bases to trimming and J lost 6 bases, with 15 bases between them. The CDR3 protein is CAGHRDQDTQYF. Here the CDR3 DNA reads TGTGCCGGCCACAGGGACCAGGATACGCAGTATTTT.

The genes are TRBV5-1 and TRBJ2-3; 7 nucleotides match TRBD2. Germline values: CDR1 SGHRS, CDR2 YFSETQ. Trimming at V came to 2 bases and at J to 2 bases, leaving 8 bases not matched to a gene. The CDR3 is 16 residues long. CDR3 in DNA: TGCGCCAGCAGCTTTAAAATGCTAGCGGCCACAGATACGCAGTATTTT. As protein: CASSFKMLAATDTQYF.

The chain couples TRBV18 to TRBJ2-3; 12 bases align to TRBD2. J lost 6 bases, V lost 3 bases, and 10 bases had no gene match. CDR3 size: 17 residues. Germline CDR1 is KGHSH and CDR2 is LQKENI. CDR3 region: CASSPNLSSGRADTQYF. The CDR3 bases are TGTGCCAGCTCACCGAACTTATCTAGCGGGAGGGCTGATACGCAGTATTTT. Variable domain in full (rest from reference TRBV18 and TRBJ2-3): NAGVMQNPRHLVRRRGQEARLRCSPMKGHSHVYWYRQLPEEGLKFMVYLQKENIIDESGMPKERFSAEFPKEGPSILRIQQVVRGDSAAYFCASSPNLSSGRADTQYFGPGTRLTVL.

The CDR3, as DNA: TGTGCCAGCAGTGCCCCTCGGACAGTCGGAAATGAAAAACTGTTTTTT. It codes for CASSAPRTVGNEKLFF. J is TRBJ1-4 and V is TRBV28; TRBD1 might be the D (6 bases). The CDR3 consists of 16 residues. CDR1 MDHEN and CDR2 SYDVKM come from the germline V gene. With 5 bases removed from V and 5 bases from J, the gap between germline ends came to 18 bases.

This rearrangement joins TRBV14 to TRBJ2-3; possible D gene TRBD2, 5 bases. The V and J ends lost 1 base and 9 bases respectively, with 11 bases between them. The CDR3 extends over 13 amino acids. Germline assignment: CDR1 SGHDN and CDR2 FVKESK. CDR3 protein: CASSQGGVQTQYF. The CDR3 bases are TGTGCCAGCAGCCAAGGGGGAGTCCAAACGCAGTATTTT.

In its sample, this clone was seen a few times. This sequence joins TRBV14 and TRBJ2-2, with D possibly being TRBD1 (6 bases). V was pared by 3 bases and J by 5 bases, with 13 bases between. Germline V gene data show CDR1 as SGHDN and CDR2 as FVKESK. CDR3 length: 15 residues. The CDR3 reads CASSHGQLRTGELFF. In nucleotides, the CDR3 is TGTGCCAGCAGCCACGGACAGCTTCGGACCGGGGAGCTGTTTTTT.

About this clone itself: At the DNA level, this CDR3 is encoded by other sequences in the same sample as well. The chain links TRBV5-6 to TRBJ1-2; D remains ambiguous. This CDR3 spans 14 amino acids. From germline, CDR1 is SGHDT and CDR2 YYEEEE. V gave up 1 base and J gave up 4 bases, with 11 bases separating them. The CDR3 region is CASSLRARGYGYTF. The CDR3 region has the DNA TGTGCCAGCAGCTTGAGGGCCCGGGGCTATGGCTACACCTTC.

The chain is built from TRBV5-1 and TRBJ1-4, with 7 bases aligning to TRBD1. Trimming at V came to 4 bases and at J to 0 bases, leaving 3 bases not matched to a gene. This CDR3 has 15 amino acids. CDR1 is SGHRS, CDR2 YFSETQ, per germline. The CDR3: CASSAGTATNEKLFF. The CDR3 DNA sequence: TGCGCCAGCAGCGCCGGGACAGCAACTAATGAAAAACTGTTTTTT.

CDR3 loop: CASSQEGRGPPDTQYF. For the CDR3, the DNA is TGTGCCAGCAGCCAAGAAGGCAGGGGGCCCCCAGATACGCAGTATTTT. This sequence joins TRBV4-2 and TRBJ2-3, with 8 positions matching TRBD1. The CDR3 sequence is 16 residues long. After removal of 0 bases from V and 4 bases from J, the junction contained 6 bases not matched to a gene. Looked up from germline, CDR1 is LGHNA and CDR2 is YNFKEQ.

The J gene is TRBJ2-5, the V gene TRBV30; 7 nucleotides match TRBD2. CDR3 length: 12 amino acids. CDR1 is GTSNPN, CDR2 SVGIG, per germline (reference sequence). J gave up 1 base and V 4 bases, and 0 bases lay outside the gene matches. CDR3 region: CAWTSGQETQYF. DNA of the CDR3: TGTGCCTGGACTAGCGGCCAAGAGACCCAGTACTTC.

The chain couples TRBV27 to TRBJ2-7, with 12 nucleotides matching TRBD1. The V gene's germline CDR1 is MNHEY and CDR2 SMNVEV (reference sequence). V was clipped by 6 bases and J by 4 bases; unmatched bases: 4. The CDR3 contains 14 residues. The DNA for the CDR3 is TGTGCCAGCAGGATGGGACAGGGGGCTTACGAGCAGTACTTC. Amino acid sequence: CASRMGQGAYEQYF.

The chain couples TRBV7-8 to TRBJ2-5; 9 nucleotides match TRBD1. The J call is in doubt because the DNA end fits TRBJ2-7 better. CDR1 and CDR2 from the germline V gene are SGHVS and FQNEAQ. The CDR3 loop spans 14 amino acids. Here the CDR3 reads CASSQGQGPYEQYF. CDR3 bases: TGTGCCAGCAGCCAGGGACAGGGTCCCTACGAGCAGTACTTC.

J is TRBJ1-1 and V is TRBV6-5, with TRBD1 identical over 8 bases. CDR1 and CDR2 from the germline V gene are MNHEY and SVGAGI. With 5 bases clipped from V and 1 base from J, the junction kept 6 bases outside the gene matches. This CDR3 comprises 15 residues. In nucleotides, the CDR3 is TGTGCCAGCAGTCCCTCGGGACAGGCGAACACTGAAGCTTTCTTT. Its translation is CASSPSGQANTEAFF.